This passage covers 25 T cell receptor beta chains from one sample sequenced in a study of blood T cells in healthy people across ages. Through a sample-barcoded 5' primer and a J-beta primer mix, a second PCR was run for 7 to 11 cycles. TCRdb re-called the 5' RACE reads with MiXCR, one entry per CDR3 protein. The sample holds more than 650,000 distinct CDR3 sequences; roughly 24% are singletons and the top ten take about 3%. This sample was also put to use in a study of T cells of mothers and their children.

The sample consisted of blood. The receptor set was obtained from a boy aged 5 to 17 in good health.

The J gene is TRBJ1-2, the V gene TRBV6-6; 10 positions match TRBD1. J gave up 6 bases and V 7 bases, and 8 bases lay outside the gene matches. The CDR3 runs 14 residues. Germline CDR1 MNHNY, CDR2 SVGAGI (reference sequence). As DNA, the CDR3 is TGTGCCAGCACCCAGGCCGGGACAGGGGATGGCTACACCTTC. Translation gives CASTQAGTGDGYTF.

The rearrangement links TRBV12-3 or TRBV12-4 to TRBJ1-4; TRBD1 is a possible D gene (6 bases). The CDR3 extends over 16 amino acids. With 2 bases removed from V and 0 bases from J, the gap between germline ends came to 10 bases. The DNA of the CDR3 is TGTGCCAGCAGTTTACGAGGGGGAGCAACTAATGAAAAACTGTTTTTT. Amino acids: CASSLRGGATNEKLFF.

V gene TRBV30 combines with J gene TRBJ2-1; 7 bases are shared with TRBD1. CDR1 and CDR2 (germline): GTSNPN, SVGIG (reference sequence). V shed 0 bases, J shed 7 bases, and the junction held 3 bases outside the gene matches. There are 13 residues in the CDR3. CDR3 sequence reads: CAWSVPGGNEQFF. CDR3 DNA sequence: TGTGCCTGGAGTGTTCCAGGGGGAAATGAGCAGTTCTTC. The variable domain in full, with the rest retrieved from reference TRBV30 and TRBJ2-1, is SQTIHQWPATLVQPVGSPLSLECTVEGTSNPNLYWYRQAAGRGLQLLFYSVGIGQISSEVPQNLSASRPQDRQFILSSKKLLLSDSGFYLCAWSVPGGNEQFFGPGTRLTVL.

This clonotype was counted at least ten times. The rearrangement links TRBV18 to TRBJ2-3; D call uncertain. The V end was cut by 0 bases, the J end by 0 bases, with 1 base between. There are 13 residues in the CDR3. Germline V gives CDR1 KGHSH, CDR2 LQKENI. The CDR3 bases are TGTGCCAGCTCACCACCCAGCACAGATACGCAGTATTTT. It encodes CASSPPSTDTQYF.

The chain carries TRBV4-1 and TRBJ1-1; D is possibly TRBD1 (6 bases). The V end lost 3 bases, the J end lost 5 bases, and 13 bases lay between the germline ends. This CDR3 is built from 14 residues. Germline CDR1 reads MGHRA; CDR2 reads YSYEKL. The DNA for the CDR3 is TGCGCCAGCAGCCATCAGGGGAAGGGTACTGAAGCTTTCTTT. Protein: CASSHQGKGTEAFF.

The chain carries TRBV2 and TRBJ2-5; the match to TRBD1 covers 9 bases. V gave up 1 base and J gave up 5 bases; unmatched junction bases: 14. The CDR3 is made up of 18 amino acids. The V gene's germline CDR1 is SNHLY and CDR2 FYNNEI. CDR3 region: CASSEEGTTGGYLETQYF. In nucleotides, the CDR3 is TGTGCCAGCAGTGAAGAAGGGACCACAGGGGGCTACTTGGAGACCCAGTACTTC.

The chain carries TRBV6-5 and TRBJ1-2, with a possible D match to TRBD1 (5 bases). Germline loops: CDR1 MNHEY, CDR2 SVGAGI. This CDR3 has 15 residues. V was cut by 2 bases and J by 0 bases, with 10 bases left in between. The CDR3 sequence is CASSYGRAANYGYTF. The CDR3 coding sequence is TGTGCCAGCAGTTACGGCAGGGCGGCTAACTATGGCTACACCTTC.

V gene TRBV5-5 combines with J gene TRBJ2-5; 7 nucleotides agree with TRBD1. The J call may be faulty, since TRBJ2-7 better matches the DNA end. This CDR3 comprises 15 residues. Germline-derived CDR1 and CDR2 are SGHKS and YYEKEE (reference sequence). The CDR3 nucleotides are TGTGCCAGCAGCTCAACCTCCGGGACAGACTACGAGCAGTACTTC. Protein: CASSSTSGTDYEQYF.

This clonotype was seen a handful of times. J is TRBJ2-1 and V is TRBV20-1; D is unclear. The CDR3 has 14 residues. Trimming removed 4 bases from V and 3 bases from J, with 13 bases in between. CDR1 and CDR2 from the germline V gene are DFQATT and SNEGSKA (reference sequence). The CDR3 DNA follows: TGCAGTGCTACTTCCGGGCGCGACTACAATGAGCAGTTCTTC. Its translation: CSATSGRDYNEQFF.

A few counts support this clonotype. V is TRBV18 and J is TRBJ2-2; the D is unclear. CDR1 is KGHSH, CDR2 LQKENI, per germline. V lost 3 bases, J lost 8 bases, and 10 bases lay in between. This CDR3 has 13 amino acids. The DNA for the CDR3 is TGTGCCAGCTCACCCCCCGACCGGGGGGAGCTGTTTTTT. Protein product: CASSPPDRGELFF.

The rearrangement links TRBV28 to TRBJ1-6; D perhaps matches TRBD1 (5 bases). The V and J ends lost 1 base and 7 bases respectively, with 11 bases between them. Germline V CDR1 and CDR2: MDHEN, SYDVKM. CDR3 size: 15 residues. This CDR3 is CASSLLAGKNSPLHF. In DNA form, the CDR3 reads TGTGCCAGCAGTTTATTGGCAGGGAAGAATTCACCCCTCCACTTT.

J is TRBJ1-1 and V is TRBV29-1; D gene unclear. The V and J ends lost 4 bases and 4 bases respectively, with 13 bases between them. This CDR3 region has 13 residues. CDR1 is SQVTM and CDR2 is ANQGSEA in the germline V gene. In DNA form, the CDR3 reads TGCAGCGTTGTTCGGGATCCACGCACTGAAGCTTTCTTT. This gives the protein CSVVRDPRTEAFF.

The chain combines TRBV6-2 or TRBV6-3 with TRBJ2-5; 7 bases map to TRBD2. J gave up 1 base and V 7 bases, and 3 bases lay outside the gene matches. Germline CDR1 and CDR2: MNHEY and SVGEGT. This CDR3 comprises 13 residues. The CDR3 here is CASNTGGQETQYF. The CDR3 nucleotides are TGTGCCAGCAACACGGGGGGCCAAGAGACCCAGTACTTC.

There are a few counts of this clonotype. The rearrangement links TRBV4-1 to TRBJ2-7; 8 positions match TRBD1. Unmatched junction bases numbered 0, after V lost 0 bases and J lost 2 bases. The CDR3 is 14 residues long. CDR1 and CDR2 (germline): MGHRA, YSYEKL. CDR3 in amino acids: CASSQEQGAYEQYF. The CDR3 DNA reads as TGCGCCAGCAGCCAAGAACAGGGGGCCTACGAGCAGTACTTC.

This clonotype has just a few counts. This rearrangement joins TRBV12-3 or TRBV12-4 to TRBJ2-4; 10 bases match TRBD1. This CDR3 contains 14 residues. Losses at the gene ends were 1 base for V and 8 bases for J; bases not matched to a gene: 2. The CDR3 loop reads CASSLGQGADIQYF. The CDR3, as DNA: TGTGCCAGCAGTTTAGGACAGGGGGCAGACATTCAGTACTTC.

In this sample, this clonotype turned up a few times. The V and J genes are TRBV29-1 and TRBJ1-4; no clear D gene. Between the trimmed V and J ends, which lost 0 bases and 0 bases, there was a span of 8 bases. This CDR3 region has 15 residues. Germline CDR1 is SQVTM and CDR2 is ANQGSEA. The CDR3 reads CSVEDGLATNEKLFF. The CDR3 DNA is TGCAGCGTTGAAGACGGCCTCGCAACTAATGAAAAACTGTTTTTT.

This clonotype was seen ten or more times. The chain joins TRBV29-1 to TRBJ1-1; maybe TRBD1 (5 bases). Germline-derived CDR1 and CDR2 are SQVTM and ANQGSEA. The CDR3 has 15 amino acids. The germline V and J ends were trimmed by 6 bases and 3 bases, with 20 bases remaining between them. CDR3 DNA sequence: TGCAGCGTCCGGGGCCAGATTTATACAGACACTGAAGCTTTCTTT. Encoded protein: CSVRGQIYTDTEAFF.

The chain joins TRBV5-6 to TRBJ2-7; 7 bases map to TRBD1. CDR1 is SGHDT, CDR2 YYEEEE, per germline. V gave up 4 bases and J gave up 3 bases; unmatched junction bases: 4. This CDR3 comprises 13 residues. CDR3 region: CASSMTGNYEQYF. CDR3 sequence (DNA): TGTGCCAGCAGCATGACAGGGAACTACGAGCAGTACTTC.

This clonotype was counted only a few times. This chain connects TRBV7-3 to TRBJ1-1; TRBD1 matches at 10 bases. Per the germline V gene, CDR1 is SGHTA and CDR2 is FQGTGA. The V segment lost 5 bases and the J segment 5 bases; nucleotides outside the gene matches: 8. The CDR3 runs to 15 residues. The CDR3 DNA follows: TGTGCCAGCAGCCCGACAGGGGGCGCAGAGACTGAAGCTTTCTTT. It is translated as CASSPTGGAETEAFF.

The sample holds a few counts of this clonotype. CDR3 protein: CASSPGSVGSTEAFF. For the CDR3, the DNA is TGTGCCAGCAGCCCCGGATCGGTGGGGAGCACTGAAGCTTTCTTT. The chain is built from TRBV6-5 and TRBJ1-1; D gene ambiguous. Germline assignment: CDR1 MNHEY and CDR2 SVGAGI. The V gene lost 6 bases and the J gene lost 4 bases, with 18 bases spanning the gap. The CDR3 covers 15 residues.

This chain connects TRBV24-1 to TRBJ1-1; TRBD1 might be the D (5 bases). CDR1 and CDR2 (germline): KGHDR, SFDVKD. Trimming left V 4 bases short and J 10 bases short, with 18 bases between. This CDR3 region has 14 residues. The CDR3 sequence is CATSDPSRGAGAFF. The CDR3 bases are TGTGCCACCAGTGACCCAAGCCGGGGCGCGGGAGCTTTCTTT.

The chain links TRBV20-1 to TRBJ1-2; D is possibly TRBD1 (6 bases). The germline gives CDR1 DFQATT, CDR2 SNEGSKA (reference sequence). The CDR3 consists of 14 residues. Between the trimmed V and J ends, which lost 2 bases and 7 bases, there was a span of 17 bases. Here the CDR3 reads CSARIWGQGAGYTF. CDR3 nucleotide sequence: TGCAGTGCTAGAATTTGGGGGCAGGGAGCTGGCTACACCTTC.

This clonotype was detected only a few times. The chain employs TRBV11-3 and TRBJ2-7; 9 positions agree with TRBD1. CDR1 and CDR2 (germline): SGHNT, YENEEA. The CDR3 sequence is 14 residues long. The V and J ends lost 5 bases and 5 bases, in that order; junction bases with no gene match: 7. Here the CDR3 reads CASSPPGQGDEQYF. The CDR3 bases are TGTGCCAGCAGCCCCCCGGGACAGGGCGACGAGCAGTACTTC.

This clonotype occurred a few times. At one boundary the junction diverges from the germline segment, which might be a read error. The rearrangement uses TRBV24-1 and TRBJ2-3; D unclear. The CDR3 has 11 amino acids. Germline V gene sequence: CDR1 KGHDR, CDR2 SFDVKD. The chain's CDR3 is CATGATDTRYF. The CDR3 coding sequence is TGTGCCACCGGCGCCACAGATACGCGGTATTTT.

The gene calls are TRBV3-1 and TRBJ2-5; tentative D call: TRBD2 (6 bases). V lost 4 bases to trimming and J lost 3 bases, with 15 bases between them. Germline V gene data show CDR1 as LGHDT and CDR2 as YNNKEL (reference sequence). The CDR3 extends over 15 amino acids. CDR3 sequence reads: CASSPLSGSEETQYF. The CDR3 DNA reads as TGTGCCAGCAGCCCCCTCTCCGGGAGCGAAGAGACCCAGTACTTC.